This T cell receptor (beta chain) was recovered during a study of control samples from healthy donors and cancer patients. Sequenced by immunoSEQ multiplex PCR; TCRdb stores in-frame clones only, minus some. The sample contains approximately 74,000 clones, 94% of which appear only once. Trimming removed 1 base from V and 4 bases from J; junction bases left unmatched: 2. The length of the CDR3 is 15 residues. Per germline, CDR1 SEHNR and CDR2 FQNEAQ (reference sequence). The V gene is TRBV7-9, the J gene TRBJ1-1, with TRBD1 matching over 11 bases. The source of this sequence is a woman aged 25-40 years in good health. Sequencing was done on a sample of blood. CDR3 in amino acids: CASSLGGTGGTEAFF. The CDR3 DNA reads as TGTGCCAGCAGCTTAGGGGGGACAGGGGGCACTGAAGCTTTCTTT.